One sample yielded the 3 T cell receptor beta chains listed below, sequenced in a study of T-cell memory formation after mild COVID-19. Each CDR3 protein gets one entry after TCRdb re-called the 5' RACE reads with MiXCR. This table holds roughly 110,000 distinct CDR3 sequences, 14% found once. The sequenced material came from PBMCs or a T cell subset sorted from them (not recorded which). These receptors all stem from a man between 18 and 35 years old who had mild COVID-19 (a few samples of this study predate the infection). Cell type and time point are not known.

This clonotype was seen a few times. The V and J genes are TRBV28 and TRBJ1-1, with TRBD1 matching 8 bases. V shed 2 bases and J 5 bases; nucleotides not matched to a gene: 4. The length of the CDR3 is 14 residues. The V gene's germline CDR1 is MDHEN and CDR2 SYDVKM. This chain's CDR3 is CASSLTGGITEAFF. The CDR3 coding sequence is TGTGCCAGCAGTTTAACAGGGGGAATTACTGAAGCTTTCTTT.

The table lists this clonotype with a few counts. V gene TRBV18 combines with J gene TRBJ2-1; possibly TRBD1 for D (5 bases). Germline V lookup: CDR1 KGHSH, CDR2 LQKENI. The CDR3 has 19 amino acids. V gave up 3 bases and J gave up 5 bases, with 26 bases separating them. Here the CDR3 DNA reads TGTGCCAGCTCACCTGGCTTACCTAGGGGAATAAATGTTGACAATGAGCAGTTCTTC. This codes for CASSPGLPRGINVDNEQFF.

This clonotype was detected only a few times. This chain links TRBV27 with TRBJ2-5, with 8 bases lining up with TRBD2. Germline V gene sequence: CDR1 MNHEY, CDR2 SMNVEV (reference sequence). The V and J ends lost 3 bases and 5 bases, in that order; junction bases with no gene match: 5. The CDR3 spans 14 residues. This chain's CDR3 is CASSFRGGLETQYF. In DNA form, the CDR3 reads TGTGCCAGCAGTTTTCGGGGGGGGCTGGAGACCCAGTACTTC.